The next 22 T cell receptor beta chains were all read from a single sample in a study of blood T cell repertoires in COVID-19. TCRdb keeps only in-frame clones here, not all; method: immunoSEQ multiplex PCR. The data contain approximately 350,000 clones, more than 80% of them singletons. Sequenced input: peripheral blood. The receptors were gathered from a woman aged 25 to 39 with COVID-19, enrolled during active disease.

There are a few counts of this clone. This chain connects TRBV6-5 to TRBJ1-1; D ambiguous. CDR1 and CDR2 (germline): MNHEY, SVGAGI. The CDR3 loop spans 12 amino acids. V lost 4 bases to trimming and J lost 6 bases, with 9 bases between them. The CDR3 sequence: CASSSWGAEAFF. The CDR3 nucleotides are TGTGCCAGCAGTTCCTGGGGAGCTGAAGCTTTCTTT.

The chain is built from TRBV18 and TRBJ2-1; TRBD2 agrees at 11 bases. Germline CDR1 reads KGHSH; CDR2 reads LQKENI. This CDR3 comprises 15 residues. V lost 2 bases to trimming and J lost 6 bases; unmatched junction nucleotides: 3. CDR3 nucleotide sequence: TGTGCCAGCTCACCAAGTAGCGGGAGGGCCAATGAGCAGTTCTTC. It encodes CASSPSSGRANEQFF.

The V and J genes are TRBV11-2 and TRBJ2-3; 13 nucleotides line up with TRBD2. The CDR3 spans 16 residues. Germline values: CDR1 SGHAT, CDR2 FQNNGV. Trimming at V came to 2 bases and at J to 14 bases, leaving 13 bases not matched to a gene. Here the CDR3 DNA reads TGTGCCAGCAGCTTACCCGGTCGGACTAGCGGGAGTAAGAGGTATTTT. Its protein is CASSLPGRTSGSKRYF.

The CDR3 here is CASSKSGRGYNEQFF. The CDR3 coding sequence is TGTGCCAGCAGTAAGAGCGGGAGGGGCTACAATGAGCAGTTCTTC. This rearrangement joins TRBV6-5 to TRBJ2-1, with 10 nucleotides matching TRBD2. Looked up from germline, CDR1 is MNHEY and CDR2 is SVGAGI. V lost 5 bases, J lost 3 bases, and 4 bases stayed unmatched. The CDR3 sequence is 15 residues long.

V usage is TRBV5-4 and J usage is TRBJ1-3, with D possibly matching TRBD1 (5 bases). From germline, CDR1 is SGHNT and CDR2 YYREEE (reference sequence). V was trimmed by 2 bases and J by 6 bases, leaving 12 bases between them. The CDR3 consists of 14 residues. CDR3 amino acids: CASSFDSRTNTIYF. The DNA of the CDR3 is TGTGCCAGCAGCTTCGACAGTCGCACAAACACCATATATTTT.

The gene calls are TRBV27 and TRBJ2-7; 9 positions agree with TRBD1. The CDR3 is made up of 15 amino acids. The V gene's germline CDR1 is MNHEY and CDR2 SMNVEV (reference sequence). Unmatched junction bases numbered 12, after V lost 7 bases and J lost 5 bases. DNA of the CDR3: TGTGCCAGCACGTCTGGTGGGACAGGGTTCCACGAGCAGTACTTC. This codes for CASTSGGTGFHEQYF.

The V call is TRBV19, the J call TRBJ1-2; D is unclear. The CDR3 is made up of 11 amino acids. The V and J ends lost 3 bases and 12 bases respectively, with 11 bases between them. The germline CDR1 and CDR2 sequences are LNHDA and SQIVND (reference sequence). CDR3 region: CASSILAIHTF. CDR3 coding DNA: TGTGCCAGTAGTATTTTGGCAATCCACACCTTC.

The CDR3 nucleotides are TGTGCCAGCAGCTTTGGACAGGGGGGATACGAGCAGTACTTC. Translated: CASSFGQGGYEQYF. This chain uses TRBV7-2 with TRBJ2-7; 10 bases are a match to TRBD1. Trimming cost V 3 bases and J 4 bases; bases outside gene matches: 3. CDR3 length: 14 residues. CDR1 is SGHTA, CDR2 FQGNSA, per germline.

The chain employs TRBV7-9 and TRBJ2-1; the D gene is possibly TRBD1 (6 bases). The CDR3 runs 14 residues. Germline CDR1 SEHNR, CDR2 FQNEAQ (reference sequence). V lost 2 bases to trimming and J lost 4 bases, with 9 bases between them. The CDR3 bases are TGTGCCAGCAGCTTAAGGACAGTATACAATGAGCAGTTCTTC. Amino acids: CASSLRTVYNEQFF.

The chain joins TRBV6-5 to TRBJ1-1, with D unclear. V was cut by 0 bases and J by 1 base, with 6 bases left in between. This CDR3 has 14 amino acids. Germline values: CDR1 MNHEY, CDR2 SVGAGI. The CDR3 DNA is TGTGCCAGCAGTTACTCGAGAACGAACACTGAAGCTTTCTTT. Protein: CASSYSRTNTEAFF.

This clone has only one observation. The rearrangement joins TRBV6-7 to TRBJ1-3, with unresolved D. TRBV6-7 is assigned to the ORF class and has an uncertain function. V lost 3 bases, J lost 0 bases, and 12 bases lay in between. CDR3 length: 16 amino acids. CDR3 residues: CASSYYARSSGNTIYF. As DNA, the CDR3 is TGTGCCAGCAGTTATTATGCGCGTAGCTCTGGAAACACCATATATTTT.

This clone was recorded only once. The genes are TRBV6-5 and TRBJ1-4; 9 nucleotides agree with TRBD1. Germline values: CDR1 MNHEY, CDR2 SVGAGI. The CDR3 has 13 amino acids. Losses at the gene ends were 6 bases for V and 8 bases for J; bases not matched to a gene: 4. CDR3 coding DNA: TGTGCCAGCAGGGGACAGGGAGGGGAAAAACTGTTTTTT. Its translation is CASRGQGGEKLFF.

The DNA of the CDR3 is TGTGCCAGCGTTAGGGGGAACACCGGGGAGCTGTTTTTT. Translation gives CASVRGNTGELFF. This chain joins TRBV6-5 and TRBJ2-2; possibly TRBD1 for D (5 bases). Trimming cost V 8 bases and J 1 base, with 8 bases left between them. CDR3 length equals 13 residues. Germline V gene sequence: CDR1 MNHEY, CDR2 SVGAGI.

V is TRBV9 and J is TRBJ2-2, with TRBD2 as a possible D gene (6 bases). CDR1 is SGDLS, CDR2 YYNGEE, per germline. Trimming cost V 3 bases and J 8 bases, with 26 bases left between them. CDR3 length equals 18 residues. The CDR3 DNA is TGTGCCAGCAGCGATACGCCGGGACTCGAATATGACGGAGGGGAGCTGTTTTTT. Its translation: CASSDTPGLEYDGGELFF. The entire variable domain, with the rest obtained from reference TRBV9 and TRBJ2-2, is as follows: DSGVTQTPKHLITATGQRVTLRCSPRSGDLSVYWYQQSLDQGLQFLIQYYNGEERAKGNILERFSAQQFPDLHSELNLSSLELGDSALYFCASSDTPGLEYDGGELFFGEGSRLTVL.

The V and J genes are TRBV5-1 and TRBJ2-5; 8 nucleotides line up with TRBD2. The junction had 13 bases not matched to a gene; V was cut back by 2 bases and J by 4 bases. The CDR3 loop spans 17 amino acids. Germline-derived CDR1 and CDR2 are SGHRS and YFSETQ. This CDR3 is CASSFASGYDLGETQYF. The CDR3 DNA follows: TGCGCCAGCAGCTTTGCTAGCGGGTATGATTTGGGAGAGACCCAGTACTTC.

This clone was seen once. The chain carries TRBV6-6 and TRBJ1-5; 9 bases fit TRBD1. The CDR3 sequence is 16 residues long. Germline CDR1 reads MNHNY; CDR2 reads SVGAGI (reference sequence). The J segment lost 4 bases and the V segment lost 0 bases, leaving 4 bases of the junction unmatched. The CDR3 nucleotides are TGTGCCAGCAGTTACTCGCGGGGACAGGGTAATCAGCCCCAGCATTTT. It encodes CASSYSRGQGNQPQHF.

V gene TRBV4-3 combines with J gene TRBJ1-6; 9 positions agree with TRBD1. Per the germline V gene, CDR1 is LGHNA and CDR2 is YSLEER. The CDR3 runs to 16 residues. Trimming cost V 1 base and J 9 bases; bases outside gene matches: 7. CDR3 nucleotide sequence: TGCGCCAGCAGCCAAGTCGGGACAGGGTTTCTTTCACCCCTCCACTTT. As protein: CASSQVGTGFLSPLHF.

The chain joins TRBV6-4 to TRBJ1-6, with TRBD1 matching over 8 bases. The CDR3 loop spans 16 amino acids. The ends lost 2 bases at V and 5 bases at J; junction bases unmatched: 5. CDR1 and CDR2 from the germline V gene are MRHNA and SNTAGT. The CDR3: CASSDPRDRNNSPLHF. CDR3 in DNA: TGTGCCAGCAGTGACCCCCGGGACAGGAATAATTCACCCCTCCACTTT.

The chain has TRBV3-1 (or the pseudogene TRBV3-2) and TRBJ2-2, with 12 positions matching TRBD2. CDR1 and CDR2 (germline): LGHDT, YNNKEL (reference sequence). There are 16 residues in the CDR3. J lost 5 bases, V lost 5 bases, and 6 bases had no gene match. The CDR3 reads CASSSLAGGRTGELFF. CDR3 DNA sequence: TGTGCCAGCAGCTCACTAGCGGGAGGCCGAACCGGGGAGCTGTTTTTT.

The chain has TRBV7-9 and TRBJ2-3, with 12 positions matching TRBD2. CDR1 and CDR2 from the germline V gene are SEHNR and FQNEAQ (reference sequence). V lost 5 bases and J lost 6; bases outside the gene matches: 6. This CDR3 is 15 amino acids long. CDR3 sequence reads: CASSDTSGGIDTQYF. CDR3 nucleotides: TGTGCCAGCAGCGACACTAGCGGGGGGATCGATACGCAGTATTTT.

The chain joins TRBV28 to TRBJ2-7, with 7 positions matching TRBD1. With V trimmed by 5 bases and J by 2 bases, 6 bases remained unmatched. The CDR3 totals 14 residues. Germline V gives CDR1 MDHEN, CDR2 SYDVKM. The CDR3 nucleotides are TGTGCCAGCAGTCCCCTGGACAGGCCCTACGAGCAGTACTTC. Encoded protein: CASSPLDRPYEQYF. The whole variable domain, filled in from reference TRBV28 and TRBJ2-7, reads DVKVTQSSRYLVKRTGEKVFLECVQDMDHENMFWYRQDPGLGLRLIYFSYDVKMKEKGDIPEGYSVSREKKERFSLILESASTNQTSMYLCASSPLDRPYEQYFGPGTRLTVT.

The V gene is TRBV19, the J gene TRBJ2-7; 7 positions match TRBD1. The V and J ends lost 5 bases and 2 bases, in that order; junction bases with no gene match: 9. The germline CDR1 and CDR2 sequences are LNHDA and SQIVND (reference sequence). The CDR3 totals 15 residues. CDR3 DNA sequence: TGTGCCAGTAGTCCCTCCGCTGGACAGGCCTACGAGCAGTACTTC. Amino acids: CASSPSAGQAYEQYF.